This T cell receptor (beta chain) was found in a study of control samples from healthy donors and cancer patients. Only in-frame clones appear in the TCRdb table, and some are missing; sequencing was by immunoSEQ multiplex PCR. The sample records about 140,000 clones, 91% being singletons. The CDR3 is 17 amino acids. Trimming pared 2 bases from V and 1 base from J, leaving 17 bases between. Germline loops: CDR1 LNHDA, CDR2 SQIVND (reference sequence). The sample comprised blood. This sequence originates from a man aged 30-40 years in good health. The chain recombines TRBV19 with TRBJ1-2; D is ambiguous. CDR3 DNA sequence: TGTGCCAGTAGTATATTGCACTTGGGCATCCATAACTATGGCTACACCTTC. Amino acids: CASSILHLGIHNYGYTF.